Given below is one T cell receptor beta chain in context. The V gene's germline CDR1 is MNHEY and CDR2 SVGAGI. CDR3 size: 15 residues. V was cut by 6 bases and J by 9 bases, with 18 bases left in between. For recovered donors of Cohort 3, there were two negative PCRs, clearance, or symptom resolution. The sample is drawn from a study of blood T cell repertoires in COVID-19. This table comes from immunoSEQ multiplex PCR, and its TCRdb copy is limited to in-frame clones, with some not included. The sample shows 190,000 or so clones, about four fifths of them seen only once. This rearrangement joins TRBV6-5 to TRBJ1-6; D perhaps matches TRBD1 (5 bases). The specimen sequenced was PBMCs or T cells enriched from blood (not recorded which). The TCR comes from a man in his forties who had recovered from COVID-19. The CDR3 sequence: CASSVGYGGTSPLHF. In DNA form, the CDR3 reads TGTGCCAGCAGCGTGGGATACGGAGGGACTTCACCCCTCCACTTT.